These 20 T cell receptor beta chains were sequenced from one sample in a study of T cell responses to AZD1222 COVID-19 vaccine. Data came from immunoSEQ multiplex PCR; TCRdb stores just in-frame clones and leaves some out. Of some 120,000 clones in the sample, about nine tenths are singletons; the top ten hold approximately 8%. The sequencing used peripheral blood, collected on day 0 of AZD1222 vaccination. The receptors here all came from an adult in good health.

This sequence joins TRBV28 and TRBJ2-5; 9 nucleotides align to TRBD2. This CDR3 has 18 amino acids. Germline V CDR1 and CDR2: MDHEN, SYDVKM. The V and J ends lost 2 bases and 5 bases, in that order; junction bases with no gene match: 15. The DNA for the CDR3 is TGTGCCAGCAGTTTAGGACTCGCGGGGGGGCCGGGGGGGGAGACCCAGTACTTC. Protein sequence: CASSLGLAGGPGGETQYF.

The V gene is TRBV28, the J gene TRBJ2-7, with D possibly TRBD1 on 5 matching bases. The CDR3 is 13 amino acids. In germline, CDR1 is MDHEN, CDR2 SYDVKM. V was shortened by 3 bases and J by 8 bases, with 14 bases between the two germline ends. The CDR3 coding sequence is TGTGCCAGCAGTTTGAACCAGGGTCGACAGCAGTACTTC. Protein: CASSLNQGRQQYF.

This clone was counted a single time. The chain combines TRBV7-8 with TRBJ1-5, with 8 bases lining up with TRBD1. There are 18 residues in the CDR3. Germline V gene lookup returns CDR1 SGHVS and CDR2 FQNEAQ. V was pared by 7 bases and J by 4 bases, with 18 bases of the junction left unmatched. CDR3 residues: CASNNRGRQGQSNQPQHF. The CDR3 coding sequence is TGTGCCAGCAACAATAGAGGGCGACAGGGGCAATCGAATCAGCCCCAGCATTTT. The full variable domain, with the rest looked up from reference TRBV7-8 and TRBJ1-5, is GAGVSQSPRYKVAKRGQDVALRCDPISGHVSLFWYQQALGQGPEFLTYFQNEAQLDKSGLPSDRFFAERPEGSVSTLKIQRTQQEDSAVYLCASNNRGRQGQSNQPQHFGDGTRLSIL.

The rearrangement uses TRBV30 and TRBJ2-7; D is possibly TRBD1 or TRBD2 (5 bases each). The CDR3 runs 14 residues. The V gene lost 3 bases and the J gene lost 1 base, with 13 bases spanning the gap. CDR1 is GTSNPN, CDR2 SVGIG, per germline (reference sequence). The DNA of the CDR3 is TGTGCCTGGAGCCGAGGGGCCCCATCCTACGAGCAGTACTTC. It codes for CAWSRGAPSYEQYF.

The chain combines TRBV5-1 with TRBJ1-4; 9 bases fit TRBD1. Germline loops: CDR1 SGHRS, CDR2 YFSETQ. Trimming cost V 4 bases and J 8 bases; bases outside gene matches: 12. The CDR3 is made up of 16 amino acids. The CDR3 loop is CASSRTRGQGNEKLFF. CDR3 sequence (DNA): TGCGCCAGCAGCAGAACCCGGGGACAGGGAAACGAAAAACTGTTTTTT.

The V gene is TRBV12-3 or TRBV12-4, the J gene TRBJ2-7; 7 bases match TRBD1. The trim removed 5 bases at V and 3 bases at J, leaving 4 bases unmatched. The length of the CDR3 is 13 residues. The CDR3 region is CASSRRQGYEQYF. In DNA, the CDR3 is TGTGCCAGCAGTCGACGACAGGGCTACGAGCAGTACTTC.

The V gene is TRBV5-8, the J gene TRBJ2-4; 8 nucleotides align to TRBD1. The CDR3 totals 19 residues. The germline V gene has CDR1 SGHTS and CDR2 YDEGEE. V trimming: 7 bases; J trimming: 0 bases; junction bases outside the gene matches: 18. CDR3 coding DNA: TGTGCCAGCCCGACAGGGGTGGGAAGATTCCGGCTAGCCAAAAACATTCAGTACTTC. This translates into CASPTGVGRFRLAKNIQYF.

The chain employs TRBV11-2 and TRBJ2-1, with 13 bases that match TRBD2. Trimming at V came to 3 bases and at J to 5 bases, leaving 1 base not matched to a gene. This CDR3 has 15 amino acids. The germline V gene has CDR1 SGHAT and CDR2 FQNNGV. This CDR3 reads CASSLGTSGDNEQFF. CDR3 in DNA: TGTGCCAGCAGCTTGGGGACTAGCGGGGACAATGAGCAGTTCTTC.

This chain joins TRBV12-3 or TRBV12-4 and TRBJ2-3; no reliable D call. V gave up 10 bases and J gave up 4 bases, with 15 bases separating them. The length of the CDR3 is 13 residues. The CDR3 nucleotides read TGTGCCACCAGACCTACCGCCCCAGATACGCAGTATTTT. Its protein product is CATRPTAPDTQYF.

The chain carries TRBV10-3 and TRBJ1-3, with TRBD1 matching 10 bases. CDR3 size: 13 residues. With 4 bases clipped from V and 7 bases from J, the junction kept 1 base outside the gene matches. Germline V CDR1 and CDR2: ENHRY, SYGVKD. The CDR3 loop reads CAISGGQGNTIYF. Written as DNA, the CDR3 is TGTGCCATCAGTGGGGGACAGGGGAACACCATATATTTT.

This rearrangement joins TRBV11-2 to TRBJ2-7, with 9 bases matching TRBD1. Trimming cost V 3 bases and J 7 bases; bases outside gene matches: 7. Germline assignment: CDR1 SGHAT and CDR2 FQNNGV. The CDR3 consists of 14 residues. CDR3 residues: CASSLGQGKREQYF. The CDR3 nucleotides are TGTGCCAGCAGCTTGGGACAGGGCAAAAGAGAGCAGTACTTC.

J is TRBJ1-5 and V is TRBV7-2; perhaps TRBD1 as D (5 bases). Trimming removed 6 bases from V and 4 bases from J, with 13 bases in between. The germline V gene has CDR1 SGHTA and CDR2 FQGNSA. The CDR3 loop spans 14 amino acids. CDR3 in DNA: TGTGCCAGCAGGGCAGGGACTGCGAATCAGCCCCAGCATTTT. The encoded protein is CASRAGTANQPQHF. Supplemented by reference TRBV7-2 and TRBJ1-5, the full variable domain reads GAGVSQSPSNKVTEKGKDVELRCDPISGHTALYWYRQSLGQGLEFLIYFQGNSAPDKSGLPSDRFSAERTGGSVSTLTIQRTQQEDSAVYLCASRAGTANQPQHFGDGTRLSIL.

The chain joins TRBV7-9 to TRBJ1-4, with 8 bases that match TRBD1. The trim removed 6 bases at V and 8 bases at J, leaving 8 bases unmatched. The germline CDR1 and CDR2 sequences are SEHNR and FQNEAQ (reference sequence). This CDR3 has 14 amino acids. The CDR3 spells CASSLTGVGEKLFF. CDR3 nucleotide sequence: TGTGCCAGCAGTCTGACAGGGGTAGGCGAAAAACTGTTTTTT. The full variable domain, completed using reference TRBV7-9 and TRBJ1-4, is DTGVSQNPRHKITKRGQNVTFRCDPISEHNRLYWYRQTLGQGPEFLTYFQNEAQLEKSRLLSDRFSAERPKGSFSTLEIQRTEQGDSAMYLCASSLTGVGEKLFFGSGTQLSVL.

This clone was picked up one time. CDR3 residues: CASRQGRSSYEQYF. CDR3 DNA: TGTGCCAGTAGACAGGGCAGGAGCTCCTACGAGCAGTACTTC. This sequence joins TRBV19 and TRBJ2-7, with D possibly TRBD1 on 6 matching bases. V was clipped by 6 bases and J by 0 bases, with 12 bases between them. This CDR3 has 14 amino acids. The germline V gene has CDR1 LNHDA and CDR2 SQIVND (reference sequence).

This sequence joins TRBV6-6 and TRBJ1-5, with D possibly matching TRBD1 (6 bases). This CDR3 contains 15 residues. Trimming stripped 7 bases from V and 3 bases from J, with 16 bases between. CDR1 and CDR2 from the germline V gene are MNHNY and SVGAGI (reference sequence). CDR3 residues: CASTVLGGPNQPQHF. The CDR3 DNA follows: TGTGCCAGCACCGTGTTGGGGGGGCCCAATCAGCCCCAGCATTTT.

The chain links TRBV9 to TRBJ2-7; tentatively, D is TRBD2 (6 bases). Trimming stripped 7 bases from V and 3 bases from J, with 14 bases between. CDR1 is SGDLS, CDR2 YYNGEE, per germline. The CDR3 spans 13 residues. CDR3: CASSLGGNYEQYF. The DNA of the CDR3 is TGTGCCAGCTCCCTTGGGGGGAACTACGAGCAGTACTTC.

The chain combines TRBV7-3 with TRBJ2-2; D call uncertain. Germline CDR1 reads SGHTA; CDR2 reads FQGTGA. Trimming shortened V by 8 bases and J by 2 bases, and 6 bases separated the two germline ends. The length of the CDR3 is 12 residues. The CDR3 loop is CASSLNTGELFF. CDR3 bases: TGTGCCAGCTCGTTAAACACCGGGGAGCTGTTTTTT. Variable domain in full (rest from reference TRBV7-3 and TRBJ2-2): GAGVSQTPSNKVTEKGKYVELRCDPISGHTALYWYRQSLGQGPEFLIYFQGTGAADDSGLPNDRFFAVRPEGSVSTLKIQRTERGDSAVYLCASSLNTGELFFGEGSRLTVL.

CDR3 coding DNA: TGTGCCAGCAGTTTATGGGAATCCATCAGATTCAGCTCCTATAATTCACCCCTCCACTTT. It is translated as CASSLWESIRFSSYNSPLHF. The chain carries TRBV28 and TRBJ1-6; no firm D call. V was clipped by 0 bases and J by 0 bases, with 18 bases between them. In germline, CDR1 is MDHEN, CDR2 SYDVKM. CDR3 size: 20 residues.

The rearrangement uses TRBV27 and TRBJ1-5; no clear D gene. V shed 3 bases and J shed 5 bases, with 5 bases lying between them. The CDR3 extends over 12 amino acids. Germline CDR1 and CDR2: MNHEY and SMNVEV (reference sequence). CDR3 in DNA: TGTGCCAGCAGTTTCTGGGATCAGCCCCAGCATTTT. Translated: CASSFWDQPQHF.

The chain has TRBV27 and TRBJ2-7, with 9 positions matching TRBD1. Looked up from germline, CDR1 is MNHEY and CDR2 is SMNVEV (reference sequence). The V gene end was trimmed by 6 bases and the J gene end by 7 bases; junction bases not matched to a gene: 16. The CDR3 is made up of 16 amino acids. DNA for the CDR3: TGTGCCAGCAGCCGATCCGGGACAGGGATCGGGGGGGAGCAGTACTTC. It translates to CASSRSGTGIGGEQYF.